The 18 T cell receptor beta chains below all came from one sample that was sequenced in a study of T cells in Graves' hyperthyroidism and ophthalmopathy. TCR beta CDR3 region amplification was performed from RNA transcripts. TCR CDR3 regions were first amplified by RT-PCR with HTBI primers. Using its own MiXCR run on the multiplex PCR reads, TCRdb lists one record per CDR3 protein. The sample has hundreds of thousands of distinct CDR3 sequences, 30% to 40% seen once. Input material: blood. The receptors here all came from a middle-aged woman with Graves' hyperthyroidism.

For this clonotype: The junction shows a germline mismatch at one end, possibly a read error. This chain connects TRBV7-2 to TRBJ1-2; 8 bases are a match to TRBD1. The CDR3 is made up of 15 amino acids. From germline, CDR1 is SGHTA and CDR2 FQGNSA. CDR3 nucleotide sequence: TGCGCCAGCAGCCAAGTTGTTTCTGGGACAGGTGGCTACACCTTC. Translation gives CASSQVVSGTGGYTF.

This clonotype was seen only a few times. This chain connects TRBV27 to TRBJ1-4; 7 bases align to TRBD1. Per germline, CDR1 MNHEY and CDR2 SMNVEV (reference sequence). The ends lost 3 bases at V and 4 bases at J; junction bases unmatched: 2. The CDR3 length is 14 residues. CDR3 amino acids: CASSFGDSNEKLFF. The CDR3 DNA is TGTGCCAGCAGTTTTGGGGACAGTAATGAAAAACTGTTTTTT.

This clonotype occurred many times. DNA of the CDR3: TGTGCCAGCAGCTTAAGGGACGGTAATGAAAAACTGTTTTTT. It is translated as CASSLRDGNEKLFF. The chain carries TRBV7-8 and TRBJ1-4; D is possibly TRBD1 (5 bases). V lost 2 bases and J 4 bases, leaving 8 bases between the germline ends. The CDR3 has 14 residues. CDR1 is SGHVS, CDR2 FQNEAQ, per germline.

Ten or more counts support this clonotype. This chain joins TRBV19 and TRBJ1-1; weak D call: TRBD1 (5 bases). Germline CDR1 LNHDA, CDR2 SQIVND (reference sequence). There are 11 residues in the CDR3. The V gene lost 7 bases and the J gene lost 6 bases, with 9 bases spanning the gap. In DNA form, the CDR3 reads TGTGCCAGTACTGGGACGTCTGAAGCTTTCTTT. It encodes CASTGTSEAFF.

This clonotype was counted ten times or more. This sequence joins TRBV19 and TRBJ1-5; TRBD1 aligns across 7 bases. With V trimmed by 1 base and J by 5 bases, 5 bases remained unmatched. This CDR3 comprises 15 residues. Germline assignment: CDR1 LNHDA and CDR2 SQIVND (reference sequence). The CDR3, as DNA: TGTGCCAGTAGTATAGGTCGACAGGGTCATCAGCCCCAGCATTTT. Protein sequence: CASSIGRQGHQPQHF. The entire variable domain, with the rest obtained from reference TRBV19 and TRBJ1-5, is as follows: DGGITQSPKYLFRKEGQNVTLSCEQNLNHDAMYWYRQDPGQGLRLIYYSQIVNDFQKGDIAEGYSVSREKKESFPLTVTSAQKNPTAFYLCASSIGRQGHQPQHFGDGTRLSIL.

This chain links TRBV7-2 with TRBJ1-6; D possibly corresponds to TRBD1 (5 bases). Germline V gene lookup returns CDR1 SGHTA and CDR2 FQGNSA. Between the trimmed V and J ends, which lost 6 bases and 7 bases, there was a span of 13 bases. This CDR3 region has 14 residues. The CDR3 loop is CASRRDGDNSPLHF. DNA for the CDR3: TGTGCCAGCAGACGGGACGGGGACAATTCACCCCTCCACTTT.

This clonotype was counted many times. The chain carries TRBV12-3 or TRBV12-4 and TRBJ1-2; D is possibly TRBD1 (5 bases). CDR3 size: 16 residues. V lost 5 bases, J lost 0 bases, and 16 bases lay in between. In DNA form, the CDR3 reads TGTGCCAGCAGTCCTCGCGTAGCAGGGTCTAACTATGGCTACACCTTC. Encoded protein: CASSPRVAGSNYGYTF.

This chain joins TRBV6-5 and TRBJ1-1, with no clear D. The CDR3 runs to 12 residues. Trimming took off 7 bases at V and 2 bases at J, with 8 bases between the two ends. Germline V CDR1 and CDR2: MNHEY, SVGAGI. Written as DNA, the CDR3 is TGTGCCAGCATGCGATTCAACACTGAAGCTTTCTTT. Protein: CASMRFNTEAFF.

CDR3 bases: TGTGCCAGCAGTGGGGTTTTGTCTCAGGAGACCCAGTACTTC. Its translation: CASSGVLSQETQYF. The chain employs TRBV6-4 and TRBJ2-5; no clear D gene. The V and J ends lost 4 bases and 5 bases respectively, with 14 bases between them. The V gene's germline CDR1 is MRHNA and CDR2 SNTAGT. The CDR3 has 14 amino acids.

Turning to this clonotype: A much larger clone lies one base from this, so it may be a read error. V is TRBV20-1 and J is TRBJ1-5; the D gene is possibly TRBD1 (6 bases). V was clipped by 5 bases and J by 7 bases, with 15 bases between them. Germline CDR1 DFQATT, CDR2 SNEGSKA (reference sequence). The CDR3 is 13 amino acids. CDR3 DNA sequence: TGCAGTGCTCCCGCCAGGGGAAGACAGCCCCAGCATTTT. Its protein product is CSAPARGRQPQHF.

This clonotype was found many times. At one end, the junction sequence differs from germline, possibly due to a read error. The rearrangement links TRBV7-7 to TRBJ2-2; 11 bases agree with TRBD2. The CDR3 covers 15 residues. The germline gives CDR1 SSHAT, CDR2 FNYEAQ (reference sequence). The chain's CDR3 is CASSLLAGGTGELFF. The CDR3, as DNA: TGTGCTAGCAGCTTGCTAGCGGGAGGTACCGGGGAGCTGTTTTTT.

This clonotype was counted ten times or more. The chain uses TRBV11-2 and TRBJ1-2; D call uncertain. Trimming removed 4 bases at V and 5 bases at J, with 11 bases between. The CDR3 sequence is 13 residues long. Germline V lookup: CDR1 SGHAT, CDR2 FQNNGV. CDR3 sequence (DNA): TGTGCCAGCAGCTCGAGACCGGCTTATGGCTACACCTTC. It codes for CASSSRPAYGYTF. The full variable domain, its missing parts supplied by reference TRBV11-2 and TRBJ1-2, is EAGVAQSPRYKIIEKRQSVAFWCNPISGHATLYWYQQILGQGPKLLIQFQNNGVVDDSQLPKDRFSAERLKGVDSTLKIQPAKLEDSAVYLCASSSRPAYGYTFGSGTRLTVV.

This clonotype was seen a few times. The gene calls are TRBV12-3 or TRBV12-4 and TRBJ1-1, with D possibly TRBD1 on 5 matching bases. V lost 3 bases, J lost 6 bases, and 11 bases lay in between. The CDR3 runs 13 residues. CDR3 coding DNA: TGTGCCAGCAGTTTCCGACAGCGGGCTGAAGCTTTCTTT. Its protein product is CASSFRQRAEAFF.

On this clonotype: Sequence at one end of the junction differs from germline and may be a read error. The chain links TRBV25-1 to TRBJ1-2; D may be TRBD1 (6 bases). Per the germline V gene, CDR1 is MGHDK and CDR2 is SYGVNS. The CDR3 length is 14 residues. The CDR3 nucleotides read TGTGCCAGCAGTTTAATCAGGGAGGTCGGGGGCTGCACCTTC. This codes for CASSLIREVGGCTF.

A word on this clonotype: A read error may be the cause here, since a much bigger clone is one base away. This rearrangement joins TRBV7-8 to TRBJ2-5; D is undetermined. The CDR3 loop spans 15 amino acids. The V gene's germline CDR1 is SGHVS and CDR2 FQNEAQ. The CDR3 coding sequence is TGTGCCAGCAGCTTAGTCATTGCGTACCAAGAGACCCAGTCCTTC. It codes for CASSLVIAYQETQSF.

The genes are TRBV10-3 and TRBJ1-1; weak D call: TRBD1 (5 bases). The length of the CDR3 is 14 residues. The V gene's germline CDR1 is ENHRY and CDR2 SYGVKD. V was clipped by 6 bases and J by 4 bases, with 15 bases between them. The CDR3 here is CAIRGSSGATEAFF. The CDR3 bases are TGTGCCATCAGAGGATCCTCTGGGGCCACTGAAGCTTTCTTT.

This clonotype was counted many times. The chain combines TRBV20-1 with TRBJ1-1; the match to TRBD1 covers 7 bases. After removal of 6 bases from V and 4 bases from J, the junction contained 8 bases not matched to a gene. The length of the CDR3 is 13 residues. Germline V gives CDR1 DFQATT, CDR2 SNEGSKA (reference sequence). This CDR3 is CSAETGTLTEAFF. In nucleotides, the CDR3 is TGCAGTGCGGAGACAGGGACCCTCACTGAAGCTTTCTTT.

This clonotype was observed many times. Written as DNA, the CDR3 is TGTGCCAGCAGCGGTGCGTACAACACTGAAGCTTTCTTT. It is translated as CASSGAYNTEAFF. The rearrangement links TRBV9 to TRBJ1-1, with D uncertain. V was pared by 3 bases and J by 2 bases, with 8 bases between. The CDR3 spans 13 residues. The germline gives CDR1 SGDLS, CDR2 YYNGEE.